This TCR beta chain was sequenced during a study of early T cells in non-severe SARS-CoV-2 infection. The study, taken as a whole, reports: VDJdb matching skewed toward anti-spike CD8 responses, missing private and CD4 specificities.

The CDR3 contains 15 residues. Trimming left V 6 bases short and J 1 base short, with 13 bases between. Germline CDR1 is LNHDA and CDR2 is SQIVND (reference sequence). Unique molecular identifiers were affixed to single, distinct cDNA molecules. TCRdb analysed the 5' RACE reads with MiXCR anew, one entry per CDR3 protein. The table lists approximately 20,000 distinct CDR3 sequences, 4.5% to 5% of them singletons, with approximately 8.4% in the top ten. Worth noting for this clonotype: Its target is not known.

The receptor's source is an adult who was a healthcare worker with PCR-confirmed SARS-CoV-2 infection or an uninfected control (not recorded which). The V call is TRBV19, the J call TRBJ1-3, with D maybe TRBD1 (5 bases). The specimen sequenced was whole blood. This CDR3 reads CASSPTEPSGNTIYF. The CDR3 DNA reads as TGTGCCAGTAGCCCGACAGAGCCTTCTGGAAACACCATATATTTT.